Presented here are 31 T cell receptor beta chains from one specimen sequenced in a study of T-cell memory formation after mild COVID-19. Using its own MiXCR run on the 5' RACE reads, TCRdb lists one record per CDR3 protein. Of roughly 310,000 distinct CDR3 sequences in the sample, around a sixth were seen once. The source material was PBMCs or a T cell subset sorted from them (not recorded which). The receptors stem from a man between 18 and 29 years old who had mild COVID-19 (a few samples of this study predate the infection). Cell type and time point are not known.

This clonotype was counted ten times or more. The genes are TRBV7-3 and TRBJ2-2; D might be TRBD2 (6 bases). The CDR3 has 14 residues. Trimming removed 5 bases at V and 2 bases at J, with 9 bases between. The germline CDR1 and CDR2 sequences are SGHTA and FQGTGA. The CDR3 spells CASSPGGNTGELFF. DNA for the CDR3: TGTGCCAGCAGCCCCGGGGGAAACACCGGGGAGCTGTTTTTT.

The chain joins TRBV7-6 to TRBJ2-3; TRBD2 agrees at 8 bases. Per germline, CDR1 SGHVS and CDR2 FNYEAQ. The CDR3 contains 18 residues. V lost 2 bases to trimming and J lost 0 bases; unmatched junction nucleotides: 10. This chain's CDR3 is CASSLPVRGGTSTDTQYF. The CDR3 coding sequence is TGTGCCAGCAGCTTACCAGTTCGCGGGGGGACTAGCACAGATACGCAGTATTTT. The complete variable domain, with remaining parts taken from reference TRBV7-6 and TRBJ2-3, reads GAGVSQSPRYKVTKRGQDVALRCDPISGHVSLYWYRQALGQGPEFLTYFNYEAQQDKSGLPNDRFSAERPEGSISTLTIQRTEQRDSAMYRCASSLPVRGGTSTDTQYFGPGTRLTVL.

The V and J genes are TRBV30 and TRBJ1-1; perhaps TRBD1 as D (6 bases). This CDR3 contains 15 residues. Per the germline V gene, CDR1 is GTSNPN and CDR2 is SVGIG (reference sequence). V lost 5 bases, J lost 2 bases, and 18 bases lay in between. CDR3 coding DNA: TGTGCCTGGTGTTCTGGGAACAGGGTTAACACTGAAGCTTTCTTT. Its translation: CAWCSGNRVNTEAFF.

This clonotype has only a few counts. This chain uses TRBV12-3 or TRBV12-4 with TRBJ1-3, with a possible D match to TRBD1 (6 bases). This CDR3 contains 15 residues. Trimming took off 6 bases at V and 0 bases at J, with 12 bases between the two ends. The CDR3 bases are TGTGCCAGCAGGGCACAGGGCCCCTCTGGAAACACCATATATTTT. As protein: CASRAQGPSGNTIYF.

A note on this clonotype: This could be a read error, since a much larger clone is one nucleotide away. CDR3 sequence reads: CSVEDIVGGVNEQFF. In DNA form, the CDR3 reads TGCAGCGTTGAAGATATAGTCGGGGGGGTCAATGAGCAGTTCTTC. The V and J genes are TRBV29-1 and TRBJ2-1; 8 bases are a match to TRBD2. With V trimmed by 0 bases and J by 6 bases, 7 bases remained unmatched. The CDR3 runs to 15 residues. Germline V gene sequence: CDR1 SQVTM, CDR2 ANQGSEA.

The chain has TRBV5-6 and TRBJ1-2; D is unresolved. This CDR3 is 14 amino acids long. The V gene's germline CDR1 is SGHDT and CDR2 YYEEEE. The ends were cut back, 0 bases at V and 6 bases at J, with 12 bases in the middle. As DNA, the CDR3 is TGTGCCAGCAGCTTGGTAGCCGCCGCCGATGGCTACACCTTC. Protein: CASSLVAAADGYTF. Filled out from reference TRBV5-6 and TRBJ1-2, the complete variable domain reads DAGVTQSPTHLIKTRGQQVTLRCSPKSGHDTVSWYQQALGQGPQFIFQYYEEEERQRGNFPDRFSGHQFPNYSSELNVNALLLGDSALYLCASSLVAAADGYTFGSGTRLTVV.

The V and J genes are TRBV7-2 and TRBJ2-2; tentative D call: TRBD1 (5 bases). Germline V CDR1 and CDR2: SGHTA, FQGNSA. The CDR3 length is 15 residues. Trimming took off 6 bases at V and 4 bases at J, with 15 bases between the two ends. The CDR3 region has the DNA TGTGCCAGCAGTCTACGCCTCAGGGTCACCGGGGAGCTGTTTTTT. As protein: CASSLRLRVTGELFF.

This clonotype has only a few counts. The chain couples TRBV12-3 or TRBV12-4 to TRBJ2-7; no reliable D call. The CDR3 loop spans 11 amino acids. V lost 5 bases and J lost 6, with 8 bases in between. The CDR3 DNA reads TGTGCCAGCAGTCGCGGAAGCGAGCAGTACGTC. Encoded protein: CASSRGSEQYV.

This clonotype was counted only a few times. The CDR3 coding sequence is TGTGCCAGCGGACTAGCGGAAGAGACCCAGTACTTC. Protein product: CASGLAEETQYF. V usage is TRBV6-1 and J usage is TRBJ2-5; 10 bases match TRBD2. Germline lookup yields CDR1 MNHNS and CDR2 SASEGT. V shed 8 bases and J 3 bases; nucleotides not matched to a gene: 0. This CDR3 comprises 12 residues.

In its sample, this clonotype was seen a few times. CDR3 DNA: TGCGCCAGCACCGCACCAGGGATCCAAGAGACCCAGTACTTC. It yields the protein CASTAPGIQETQYF. The V and J genes are TRBV5-1 and TRBJ2-5; D might be TRBD1 (5 bases). The V and J ends lost 6 bases and 1 base respectively, with 13 bases between them. Germline lookup yields CDR1 SGHRS and CDR2 YFSETQ. CDR3 length equals 14 residues.

This chain uses TRBV3-1 with TRBJ1-2, with D possibly being TRBD1 (5 bases). Germline CDR1 reads LGHDT; CDR2 reads YNNKEL (reference sequence). This CDR3 is built from 15 residues. Trimming shortened V by 1 base and J by 4 bases, and 13 bases separated the two germline ends. CDR3 DNA: TGTGCCAGCAGCCAAGTCGGCAGGGCCTCCTATGGCTACACCTTC. This translates into CASSQVGRASYGYTF. Variable domain in full (rest from reference TRBV3-1 and TRBJ1-2): DTAVSQTPKYLVTQMGNDKSIKCEQNLGHDTMYWYKQDSKKFLKIMFSYNNKELIINETVPNRFSPKSPDKAHLNLHINSLELGDSAVYFCASSQVGRASYGYTFGSGTRLTVV.

The V call is TRBV20-1, the J call TRBJ2-7, with TRBD1 identical over 7 bases. V shed 3 bases and J 2 bases; nucleotides not matched to a gene: 4. CDR1 DFQATT and CDR2 SNEGSKA come from the germline V gene (reference sequence). This CDR3 has 13 amino acids. The DNA for the CDR3 is TGCAGTGCTAGTGACAGGGCTACCTACGAGCAGTACTTC. Protein sequence: CSASDRATYEQYF.

This clonotype showed up just a few times. This sequence joins TRBV6-1 and TRBJ1-2, with a weak D call TRBD1 (5 bases). V lost 2 bases and J lost 10, with 17 bases in between. The germline V gene encodes CDR1 MNHNS and CDR2 SASEGT. The CDR3 covers 14 residues. This CDR3 reads CASSETGGAALYTF. The CDR3 DNA follows: TGTGCCAGCAGTGAAACGGGTGGGGCAGCTCTCTACACCTTC.

This clonotype was seen many times. The chain has TRBV12-3 or TRBV12-4 and TRBJ2-2; TRBD1 matches 9 bases. The CDR3 is 15 residues long. V trimming: 3 bases; J trimming: 4 bases; junction bases outside the gene matches: 3. The CDR3 nucleotides read TGTGCCAGCAGTTTGGGACAGGGTGCCACCGGGGAGCTGTTTTTT. It codes for CASSLGQGATGELFF.

The chain links TRBV18 to TRBJ2-7; the match to TRBD1 covers 7 bases. Germline lookup yields CDR1 KGHSH and CDR2 LQKENI. The CDR3 totals 13 residues. V shed 4 bases, J shed 5 bases, and the junction held 5 bases outside the gene matches. The CDR3 here is CASSRDSSNEQYF. The CDR3, as DNA: TGTGCCAGCTCACGGGACAGTAGCAACGAGCAGTACTTC.

In this sample, this clonotype turned up many times. The chain combines TRBV7-6 with TRBJ1-5, with D hard to call. Germline loops: CDR1 SGHVS, CDR2 FNYEAQ. The CDR3 is 16 amino acids. The V and J ends lost 1 base and 9 bases respectively, with 19 bases between them. The CDR3 DNA sequence: TGTGCCAGCAGCTTAGGGGCAGCTCAATTGGAAGGGCCCCAGCATTTT. Encoded protein: CASSLGAAQLEGPQHF. The full variable domain, in which reference TRBV7-6 and TRBJ1-5 provide the parts outside the CDR3, is GAGVSQSPRYKVTKRGQDVALRCDPISGHVSLYWYRQALGQGPEFLTYFNYEAQQDKSGLPNDRFSAERPEGSISTLTIQRTEQRDSAMYRCASSLGAAQLEGPQHFGDGTRLSIL.

In its sample, this clonotype was seen a few times. The chain combines TRBV7-3 with TRBJ2-3; TRBD1 agrees at 7 bases. The CDR3 length is 13 residues. Trimming took 2 bases from V and 4 from J; bases not matched to a gene: 0. CDR1 is SGHTA, CDR2 FQGTGA, per germline. CDR3 loop: CASSLGQADTQYF. The CDR3 DNA follows: TGTGCCAGCAGCTTAGGACAGGCAGATACGCAGTATTTT.

The chain links TRBV2 to TRBJ2-6, with D possibly being TRBD1 or TRBD2 (5 bases each). The CDR3 length is 15 residues. Trimming took off 11 bases at V and 1 base at J, with 15 bases between the two ends. Germline V CDR1 and CDR2: SNHLY, FYNNEI. The CDR3 spells CAARDRKSGANVLTF. The CDR3 nucleotides are TGTGCCGCACGGGACCGAAAGTCTGGGGCCAACGTCCTGACTTTC. Full variable domain (rest looked up from reference TRBV2 and TRBJ2-6): EPEVTQTPSHQVTQMGQEVILRCVPISNHLYFYWYRQILGQKVEFLVSFYNNEISEKSEIFDDQFSVERPDGSNFTLKIRSTKLEDSAMYFCAARDRKSGANVLTFGAGSRLTVL.

The CDR3 loop reads CASNPGAEIPRGYTF. The CDR3 nucleotides read TGTGCCAGCAATCCTGGGGCCGAGATCCCTAGGGGCTACACCTTC. This rearrangement joins TRBV12-3 or TRBV12-4 to TRBJ1-2, with D maybe TRBD1 (5 bases). The V and J ends lost 7 bases and 8 bases respectively, with 23 bases between them. This CDR3 comprises 15 residues.

This clonotype was seen a handful of times. The chain couples TRBV4-1 to TRBJ2-5; D gene unclear. This CDR3 contains 14 residues. Germline V CDR1 and CDR2: MGHRA, YSYEKL. The V end lost 1 base, the J end lost 5 bases, and 11 bases lay between the germline ends. CDR3 protein: CASSQGGPLETQYF. CDR3 coding DNA: TGCGCCAGCAGCCAAGGAGGACCTCTCGAGACCCAGTACTTC.

This clonotype turned up a few times. This chain connects TRBV20-1 to TRBJ1-1; maybe TRBD1 (6 bases). This CDR3 region has 14 residues. With 0 bases removed from V and 6 bases from J, the gap between germline ends came to 14 bases. CDR1 and CDR2 from the germline V gene are DFQATT and SNEGSKA (reference sequence). In DNA form, the CDR3 reads TGCAGTGCTAGAGATCGACGGGGGCTCCCTGAAGCTTTCTTT. Protein product: CSARDRRGLPEAFF.

This clonotype showed up just a few times. This chain links TRBV29-1 with TRBJ2-3; D remains ambiguous. Deletions cut 0 bases from V and 4 bases from J, with 5 bases between. The CDR3 spans 12 residues. Germline V gene sequence: CDR1 SQVTM, CDR2 ANQGSEA. CDR3: CSVEDGPDTQYF. The CDR3 region has the DNA TGCAGCGTTGAAGATGGCCCAGATACGCAGTATTTT.

The V gene is TRBV4-2, the J gene TRBJ2-7; 8 bases match TRBD1. Germline values: CDR1 LGHNA, CDR2 YNFKEQ. The CDR3 sequence is 18 residues long. V gave up 2 bases and J gave up 2 bases; unmatched junction bases: 14. This CDR3 reads CASSQNEDRAYEPYEQYF. The CDR3 DNA follows: TGTGCCAGCAGCCAAAACGAGGACAGGGCCTATGAACCCTACGAGCAGTACTTC.

This clonotype appeared a few times. As DNA, the CDR3 is TGTGCCAGCAGCTTAGCGATTTCGGTATCCGGGGAGCTGTTTTTT. Translation gives CASSLAISVSGELFF. The rearrangement links TRBV7-8 to TRBJ2-2; D remains unclear. V dropped 0 bases and J dropped 6 bases, with 11 bases sitting between them. Germline CDR1 reads SGHVS; CDR2 reads FQNEAQ. The CDR3 contains 15 residues.

V and J are TRBV2 and TRBJ2-3, with no clear D. The CDR3 extends over 14 amino acids. Deletions cut 11 bases from V and 5 bases from J, with 20 bases between. Per germline, CDR1 SNHLY and CDR2 FYNNEI. CDR3 nucleotides: TGTGCCTGCCTCCGAACACCCTCCGGAGATACGCAGTATTTT. Translation gives CACLRTPSGDTQYF.

The gene calls are TRBV20-1 and TRBJ2-3, with a possible D match to TRBD1 (5 bases). The ends were cut back, 6 bases at V and 0 bases at J, with 16 bases in the middle. Germline CDR1 and CDR2: DFQATT and SNEGSKA (reference sequence). This CDR3 contains 15 residues. CDR3 region: CSAPRQISSTDTQYF. Here the CDR3 DNA reads TGCAGTGCACCTAGACAGATTTCTAGCACAGATACGCAGTATTTT.

The chain is built from TRBV5-1 and TRBJ2-3, with D tentatively TRBD2 (5 bases). Germline assignment: CDR1 SGHRS and CDR2 YFSETQ. The CDR3 covers 15 residues. The germline V and J ends were trimmed by 2 bases and 6 bases, with 16 bases remaining between them. CDR3 protein: CASSFDYPTPDTQYF. The CDR3 DNA sequence: TGCGCCAGCAGCTTCGACTACCCTACGCCCGATACGCAGTATTTT.

This clonotype was found a few times. The rearrangement uses TRBV5-1 and TRBJ1-6; a weak D match, TRBD1 (5 bases). Trimming removed 3 bases at V and 4 bases at J, with 11 bases between. The CDR3 sequence is 15 residues long. Germline V gives CDR1 SGHRS, CDR2 YFSETQ. This CDR3 reads CASSSGTAYNSPLHF. The DNA for the CDR3 is TGCGCCAGCAGCTCCGGGACGGCTTATAATTCACCCCTCCACTTT.

This clonotype has a count of ten or more. J is TRBJ2-6 and V is TRBV4-3; a weak D match, TRBD1 (6 bases). Between the trimmed V and J ends, which lost 3 bases and 0 bases, there was a span of 9 bases. The CDR3 consists of 16 residues. Looked up from germline, CDR1 is LGHNA and CDR2 is YSLEER. This CDR3 reads CASSQQGLSGANVLTF. For the CDR3, the DNA is TGCGCCAGCAGCCAGCAGGGGCTCTCTGGGGCCAACGTCCTGACTTTC.

This clonotype was seen only a few times. This chain uses TRBV29-1 with TRBJ2-2; possibly TRBD1 or TRBD2 for D (5 bases each). Germline V gene data show CDR1 as SQVTM and CDR2 as ANQGSEA. The CDR3 length is 14 residues. Trimming stripped 5 bases from V and 3 bases from J, with 13 bases between. CDR3 sequence: CSVSERGDTGELFF. Here the CDR3 DNA reads TGCAGCGTTTCAGAGAGAGGGGACACCGGGGAGCTGTTTTTT.

This clonotype has a handful of counts. The rearrangement joins TRBV6-2 or TRBV6-3 to TRBJ2-1; TRBD1 aligns across 8 bases. This CDR3 has 15 residues. Trimming removed 6 bases from V and 3 bases from J; junction bases left unmatched: 7. Per the germline V gene, CDR1 is MNHEY and CDR2 is SVGEGT. The CDR3 sequence: CASSRTGTGYNEQFF. The CDR3 nucleotides are TGTGCCAGCAGCCGGACAGGGACGGGCTACAATGAGCAGTTCTTC.